This T cell receptor beta chain was identified in a study of blood T cell repertoires in COVID-19. On the study more broadly: Sources were T cells, B-cell-depleted T cells, or PBMCs; the material itself was cDNA or gDNA.

The assay was immunoSEQ multiplex PCR, and TCRdb's table has in-frame clones only and misses some. Among roughly 200,000 clones listed, more than 70% were seen once. Germline lookup yields CDR1 SGDLS and CDR2 YYNGEE. The CDR3 is 15 amino acids. V lost 0 bases, J lost 2 bases, and 8 bases lay in between. This chain connects TRBV9 to TRBJ2-2; TRBD2 might be the D (5 bases). The source material was peripheral blood. The receptor's source is a person aged 65 to 85 with COVID-19, enrolled during active disease. CDR3 region: CASSVGGVNTGELFF. CDR3 coding DNA: TGTGCCAGCAGCGTAGGGGGAGTAAACACCGGGGAGCTGTTTTTT.